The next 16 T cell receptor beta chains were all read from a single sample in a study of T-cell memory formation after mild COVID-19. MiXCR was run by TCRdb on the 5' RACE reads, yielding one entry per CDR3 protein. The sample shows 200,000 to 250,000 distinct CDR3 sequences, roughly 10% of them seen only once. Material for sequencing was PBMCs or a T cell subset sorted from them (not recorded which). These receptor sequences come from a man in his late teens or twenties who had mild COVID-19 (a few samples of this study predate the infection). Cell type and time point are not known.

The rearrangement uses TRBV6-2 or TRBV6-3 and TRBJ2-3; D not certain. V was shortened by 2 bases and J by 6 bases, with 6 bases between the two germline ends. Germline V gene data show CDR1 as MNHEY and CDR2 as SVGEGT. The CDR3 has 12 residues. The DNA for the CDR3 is TGTGCCAGCAGTTACGGCCGGGATACGCAGTATTTT. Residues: CASSYGRDTQYF.

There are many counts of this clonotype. This chain's CDR3 is CASSFNDQGGYTF. The DNA for the CDR3 is TGTGCCAGCAGCTTCAACGATCAGGGCGGCTACACCTTC. The rearrangement joins TRBV7-2 to TRBJ1-2; TRBD1 is a possible D gene (5 bases). V was clipped by 3 bases and J by 8 bases, with 13 bases between them. This CDR3 is built from 13 residues. Looked up from germline, CDR1 is SGHTA and CDR2 is FQGNSA.

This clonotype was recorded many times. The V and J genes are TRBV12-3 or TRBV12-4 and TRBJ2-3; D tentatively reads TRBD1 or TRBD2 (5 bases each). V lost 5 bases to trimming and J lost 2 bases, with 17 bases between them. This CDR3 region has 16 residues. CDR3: CASSTRRDGLTDTQYF. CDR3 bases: TGTGCCAGCAGTACCCGCCGGGACGGACTCACAGATACGCAGTATTTT.

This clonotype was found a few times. DNA for the CDR3: TGCGCCAGCAGCCTAGTAGCAGGCGGCCTGAACACTGAAGCTTTCTTT. It specifies CASSLVAGGLNTEAFF. The chain combines TRBV5-1 with TRBJ1-1; D call uncertain. CDR3 length: 16 amino acids. The ends were cut back, 4 bases at V and 0 bases at J, with 16 bases in the middle. Germline V gene sequence: CDR1 SGHRS, CDR2 YFSETQ. The entire variable domain, with the rest obtained from reference TRBV5-1 and TRBJ1-1, is as follows: KAGVTQTPRYLIKTRGQQVTLSCSPISGHRSVSWYQQTPGQGLQFLFEYFSETQRNKGNFPGRFSGRQFSNSRSEMNVSTLELGDSALYLCASSLVAGGLNTEAFFGQGTRLTVV.

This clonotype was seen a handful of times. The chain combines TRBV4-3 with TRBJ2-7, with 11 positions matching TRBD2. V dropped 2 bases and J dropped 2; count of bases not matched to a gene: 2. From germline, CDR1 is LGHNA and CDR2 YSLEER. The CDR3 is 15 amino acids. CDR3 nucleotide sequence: TGCGCCAGCAGCCAACCGGGACTAGCGGCCTACGAGCAGTACTTC. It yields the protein CASSQPGLAAYEQYF.

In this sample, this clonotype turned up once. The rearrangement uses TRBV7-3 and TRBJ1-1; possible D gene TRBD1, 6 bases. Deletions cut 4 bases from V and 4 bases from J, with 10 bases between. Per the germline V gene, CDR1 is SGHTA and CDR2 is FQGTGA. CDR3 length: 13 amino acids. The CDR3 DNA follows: TGTGCCAGCAGCTCCCCAGGGGCCACTGAAGCTTTCTTT. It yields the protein CASSSPGATEAFF.

CDR3 sequence (DNA): TGCGCCAGCAGCCGATACGGACTAGCGGGGGGACAAGAGACCCAGTACTTC. Its translation: CASSRYGLAGGQETQYF. This chain uses TRBV4-1 with TRBJ2-5, with TRBD2 identical over 14 bases. The CDR3 length is 17 residues. V shed 4 bases and J 2 bases; nucleotides not matched to a gene: 6. CDR1 MGHRA and CDR2 YSYEKL come from the germline V gene.

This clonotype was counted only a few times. The CDR3 bases are TGCAGCGTTGAAGGGGGATGGTCGGTCAGCTCCTACAATGAGCAGTTCTTC. Translating gives CSVEGGWSVSSYNEQFF. The genes are TRBV29-1 and TRBJ2-1; no firm D call. This CDR3 comprises 17 residues. Per germline, CDR1 SQVTM and CDR2 ANQGSEA. The V gene lost 1 base and the J gene lost 0 bases, with 16 bases spanning the gap.

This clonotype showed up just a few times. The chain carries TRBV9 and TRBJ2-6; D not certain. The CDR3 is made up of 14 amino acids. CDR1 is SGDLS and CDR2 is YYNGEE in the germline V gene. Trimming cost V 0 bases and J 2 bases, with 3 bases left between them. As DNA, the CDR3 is TGTGCCAGCAGCGTAGATGCTGGGGCCAACGTCCTGACTTTC. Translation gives CASSVDAGANVLTF.

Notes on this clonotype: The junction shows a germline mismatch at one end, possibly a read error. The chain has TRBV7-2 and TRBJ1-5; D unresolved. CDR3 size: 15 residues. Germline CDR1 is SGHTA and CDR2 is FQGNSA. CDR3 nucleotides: TGTGACAGCAGCCCTAGTACGGTTAGCAATCAGCCCCAGCATTTT. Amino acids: CDSSPSTVSNQPQHF. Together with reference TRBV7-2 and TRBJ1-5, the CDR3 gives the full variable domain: GAGVSQSPSNKVTEKGKDVELRCDPISGHTALYWYRQSLGQGLEFLIYFQGNSAPDKSGLPSDRFSAERTGGSVSTLTIQRTQQEDSAVYLCDSSPSTVSNQPQHFGDGTRLSIL.

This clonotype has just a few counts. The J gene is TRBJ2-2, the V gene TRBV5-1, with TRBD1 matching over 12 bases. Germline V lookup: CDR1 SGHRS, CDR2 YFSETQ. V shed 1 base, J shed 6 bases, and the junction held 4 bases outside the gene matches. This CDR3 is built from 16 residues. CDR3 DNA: TGCGCCAGCAGCTTGTACGGGACAGGGGGCTCCGGGGAGCTGTTTTTT. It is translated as CASSLYGTGGSGELFF. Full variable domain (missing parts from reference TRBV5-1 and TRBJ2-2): KAGVTQTPRYLIKTRGQQVTLSCSPISGHRSVSWYQQTPGQGLQFLFEYFSETQRNKGNFPGRFSGRQFSNSRSEMNVSTLELGDSALYLCASSLYGTGGSGELFFGEGSRLTVL.

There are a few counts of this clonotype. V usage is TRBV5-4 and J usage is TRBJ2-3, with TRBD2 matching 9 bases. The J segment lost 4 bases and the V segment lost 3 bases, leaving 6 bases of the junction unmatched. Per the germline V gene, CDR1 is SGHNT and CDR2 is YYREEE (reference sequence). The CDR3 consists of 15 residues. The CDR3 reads CASSSGGGVPDTQYF. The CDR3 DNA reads TGTGCCAGCAGCTCGGGCGGGGGGGTCCCAGATACGCAGTATTTT.

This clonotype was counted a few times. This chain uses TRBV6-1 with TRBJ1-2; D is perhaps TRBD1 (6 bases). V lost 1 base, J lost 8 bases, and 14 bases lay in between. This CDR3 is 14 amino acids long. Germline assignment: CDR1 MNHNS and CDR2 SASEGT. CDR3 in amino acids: CASSEVPGDGGYTF. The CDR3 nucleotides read TGTGCCAGCAGTGAAGTACCAGGGGATGGCGGCTACACCTTC.

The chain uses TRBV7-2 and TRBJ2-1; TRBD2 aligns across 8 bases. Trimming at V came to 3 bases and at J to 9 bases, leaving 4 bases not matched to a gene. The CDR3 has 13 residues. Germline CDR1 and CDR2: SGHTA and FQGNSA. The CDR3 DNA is TGTGCCAGCAGCTTCCGGGGGGGCGGTGAGCAGTTCTTC. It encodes CASSFRGGGEQFF.

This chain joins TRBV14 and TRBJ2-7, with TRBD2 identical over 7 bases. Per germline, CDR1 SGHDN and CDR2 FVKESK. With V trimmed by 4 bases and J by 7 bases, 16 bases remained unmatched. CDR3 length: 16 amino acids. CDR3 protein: CASSRMGGLLSREQYF. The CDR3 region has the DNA TGTGCCAGCAGCCGGATGGGAGGGCTCCTATCACGGGAGCAGTACTTC.

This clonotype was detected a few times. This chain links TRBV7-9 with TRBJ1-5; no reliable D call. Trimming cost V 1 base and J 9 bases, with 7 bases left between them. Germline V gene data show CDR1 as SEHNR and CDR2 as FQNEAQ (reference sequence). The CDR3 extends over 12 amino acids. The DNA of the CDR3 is TGTGCCAGCAGCTTAGTAGGGCCGCCCCAGCATTTT. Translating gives CASSLVGPPQHF.